Below, 29 T cell receptor beta chains from the same sample are listed, as sequenced in a study of shared clonotypes between healthy human individuals. Assay used: immunoSEQ multiplex PCR; TCRdb lists only in-frame clones, some missing. The sample yields about 2.3 million clones, 85% to 95% seen once. The sample comprised naive CD4+ T cells from PBMCs. As to subset: CD45RA+ positively selected. The receptors were sampled from a man aged 18 to 30 in good health. Some clones in this sample may be carry-over from other donors' samples.

The gene calls are TRBV4-1 and TRBJ2-5, with TRBD2 matching 13 bases. Germline CDR1 is MGHRA and CDR2 is YSYEKL. V shed 5 bases, J shed 2 bases, and the junction held 5 bases outside the gene matches. The CDR3 totals 16 residues. As DNA, the CDR3 is TGCGCCAGCAGCTACCCGGGACTAGCGGGACAAGAGACCCAGTACTTC. Protein sequence: CASSYPGLAGQETQYF.

This clone was counted only a few times. The same CDR3 arises from other DNA sequences in this sample as well. This sequence joins TRBV5-1 and TRBJ1-1; D is ambiguous. V was clipped by 5 bases and J by 4 bases, with 9 bases between them. The CDR3 is 12 amino acids. Germline lookup yields CDR1 SGHRS and CDR2 YFSETQ. The CDR3 bases are TGCGCCAGCAGTTCCCCGGGCACTGAAGCTTTCTTT. It yields the protein CASSSPGTEAFF.

The chain combines TRBV5-1 with TRBJ2-7; 10 bases match TRBD2. Trimming cost V 4 bases and J 5 bases; bases outside gene matches: 12. There are 16 residues in the CDR3. Germline CDR1 reads SGHRS; CDR2 reads YFSETQ. The CDR3 region is CASSTRTSGSGDEQYF. The CDR3 DNA sequence: TGCGCCAGCAGCACCCGGACTAGCGGCAGTGGGGACGAGCAGTACTTC.

The chain links TRBV7-9 to TRBJ2-1, with D possibly being TRBD2 (6 bases). The V gene's germline CDR1 is SEHNR and CDR2 FQNEAQ (reference sequence). V was clipped by 0 bases and J by 8 bases, with 11 bases between them. The CDR3 is 14 residues long. Here the CDR3 DNA reads TGTGCCAGCAGCTTAGCGGGAGGAATGTATGAGCAGTTCTTC. It yields the protein CASSLAGGMYEQFF. Drawing the rest from reference TRBV7-9 and TRBJ2-1, the complete variable domain is DTGVSQNPRHKITKRGQNVTFRCDPISEHNRLYWYRQTLGQGPEFLTYFQNEAQLEKSRLLSDRFSAERPKGSFSTLEIQRTEQGDSAMYLCASSLAGGMYEQFFGPGTRLTVL.

The rearrangement links TRBV29-1 to TRBJ2-7; TRBD1 aligns across 8 bases. The CDR3 loop spans 14 amino acids. V was pared by 4 bases and J by 0 bases, with 5 bases of the junction left unmatched. Looked up from germline, CDR1 is SQVTM and CDR2 is ANQGSEA. As DNA, the CDR3 is TGCAGCGTTGCCCGGGACAGGAACTCCTACGAGCAGTACTTC. Its translation is CSVARDRNSYEQYF.

V usage is TRBV6-1 and J usage is TRBJ2-2; the D gene is possibly TRBD1 (6 bases). Per the germline V gene, CDR1 is MNHNS and CDR2 is SASEGT. The CDR3 has 14 amino acids. Trimming removed 7 bases at V and 5 bases at J, with 14 bases between. The CDR3 DNA is TGTGCCAGCATACAGGGAGAGAGAACCGGGGAGCTGTTTTTT. It translates to CASIQGERTGELFF.

The chain has TRBV5-1 and TRBJ2-3; D not certain. Germline V CDR1 and CDR2: SGHRS, YFSETQ. V was cut by 2 bases and J by 4 bases, with 11 bases left in between. The CDR3 extends over 14 amino acids. For the CDR3, the DNA is TGCGCCAGCAGCTTCTCAGCAGGATCAGATACGCAGTATTTT. Its protein is CASSFSAGSDTQYF.

The chain combines TRBV4-1 with TRBJ2-7; the D is unclear. V lost 1 base and J 2 bases, leaving 15 bases between the germline ends. The CDR3 spans 16 residues. The germline V gene has CDR1 MGHRA and CDR2 YSYEKL. CDR3: CASSQVDGPGTYEQYF. The CDR3 DNA is TGCGCCAGCAGCCAAGTGGACGGGCCCGGAACCTACGAGCAGTACTTC.

V and J are TRBV18 and TRBJ2-5, with TRBD2 identical over 7 bases. Germline V gene sequence: CDR1 KGHSH, CDR2 LQKENI. V trimming: 6 bases; J trimming: 1 base; junction bases outside the gene matches: 5. The CDR3 has 14 residues. The CDR3 DNA sequence: TGTGCCAGCTCTCAGAGCGGGACCCAAGAGACCCAGTACTTC. Translated, it gives CASSQSGTQETQYF.

The rearrangement uses TRBV6-6 and TRBJ1-5, with 7 bases fitting TRBD1. CDR1 is MNHNY and CDR2 is SVGAGI in the germline V gene (reference sequence). V trimming: 7 bases; J trimming: 3 bases; junction bases outside the gene matches: 3. The CDR3 spans 13 residues. CDR3 sequence (DNA): TGTGCCAGCAAGGGACAGAACAATCAGCCCCAGCATTTT. Protein product: CASKGQNNQPQHF.

J is TRBJ1-4 and V is TRBV18; TRBD1 matches 7 bases. V lost 3 bases to trimming and J lost 5 bases; unmatched junction nucleotides: 6. Germline lookup yields CDR1 KGHSH and CDR2 LQKENI. The CDR3 totals 15 residues. The CDR3 nucleotides read TGTGCCAGCTCACCCCGGACAGGCTTAAATGAAAAACTGTTTTTT. This translates into CASSPRTGLNEKLFF. Using reference TRBV18 and TRBJ1-4 for the parts outside the CDR3, the full variable domain is NAGVMQNPRHLVRRRGQEARLRCSPMKGHSHVYWYRQLPEEGLKFMVYLQKENIIDESGMPKERFSAEFPKEGPSILRIQQVVRGDSAAYFCASSPRTGLNEKLFFGSGTQLSVL.

This chain links TRBV9 with TRBJ1-1, with TRBD1 as a possible D gene (5 bases). The V end was cut by 2 bases, the J end by 2 bases, with 16 bases between. Germline values: CDR1 SGDLS, CDR2 YYNGEE. There are 16 residues in the CDR3. In DNA form, the CDR3 reads TGTGCCAGCAGCGTTAAGTCGGGGGTGCGAAACACTGAAGCTTTCTTT. Translated: CASSVKSGVRNTEAFF.

The V call is TRBV5-1, the J call TRBJ2-1; D is perhaps TRBD1 (6 bases). The germline V gene has CDR1 SGHRS and CDR2 YFSETQ. V gave up 4 bases and J gave up 5 bases, with 19 bases separating them. The CDR3 consists of 16 residues. CDR3 residues: CASSVTQGIPNNEQFF. The DNA of the CDR3 is TGCGCCAGCAGCGTAACACAGGGTATCCCCAACAATGAGCAGTTCTTC.

This clone was counted between two and nine times. Within the sample, other DNA sequences also encode this same CDR3. The rearrangement links TRBV29-1 to TRBJ1-1, with TRBD1 matching 7 bases. Unmatched junction bases numbered 6, after V lost 6 bases and J lost 11 bases. Germline V lookup: CDR1 SQVTM, CDR2 ANQGSEA. The CDR3 extends over 10 amino acids. The CDR3 here is CSVADREAFF. The CDR3 region has the DNA TGCAGCGTAGCCGACAGGGAGGCTTTCTTT.

The rearrangement joins TRBV2 to TRBJ2-2; D remains unclear. V was cut by 7 bases and J by 1 base, with 7 bases left in between. Germline V gives CDR1 SNHLY, CDR2 FYNNEI. The CDR3 has 13 amino acids. CDR3 coding DNA: TGTGCCAGCAAATTCCAGAACACCGGGGAGCTGTTTTTT. Residues: CASKFQNTGELFF.

V gene TRBV28 combines with J gene TRBJ2-5, with TRBD2 matching 14 bases. J was trimmed by 5 bases and V by 4 bases; bases with no gene match: 6. The CDR3 is made up of 16 amino acids. CDR1 MDHEN and CDR2 SYDVKM come from the germline V gene. CDR3 in DNA: TGTGCCAGCAGTTGGGCGGGACTAGCGGGAGAGGAGACCCAGTACTTC. Amino acid sequence: CASSWAGLAGEETQYF.

Only a few counts were recorded for this clone. This may stem from a read error, because a much larger clone lies one nucleotide away. The V and J genes are TRBV5-4 and TRBJ2-7; 7 bases agree with TRBD1. Germline lookup yields CDR1 SGHNT and CDR2 YYREEE (reference sequence). V lost 3 bases and J lost 0; bases outside the gene matches: 3. The CDR3 runs to 14 residues. The CDR3 DNA reads as TGTGCCAGCAGCTCGACAGGGAGCTCCTACGAGCAGTACTTC. As protein: CASSSTGSSYEQYF.

The chain couples TRBV27 to TRBJ1-4, with 9 nucleotides matching TRBD1. With 6 bases clipped from V and 3 bases from J, the junction kept 5 bases outside the gene matches. The CDR3 contains 15 residues. Germline CDR1 MNHEY, CDR2 SMNVEV (reference sequence). The CDR3 nucleotides are TGTGCCAGCAGGTTACAGGGGGCTGCTAATGAAAAACTGTTTTTT. It yields the protein CASRLQGAANEKLFF. The variable domain in full, completed from reference TRBV27 and TRBJ1-4, reads EAQVTQNPRYLITVTGKKLTVTCSQNMNHEYMSWYRQDPGLGLRQIYYSMNVEVTDKGDVPEGYKVSRKEKRNFPLILESPSPNQTSLYFCASRLQGAANEKLFFGSGTQLSVL.

V and J are TRBV7-6 and TRBJ2-5; D is uncertain. V was cut by 5 bases and J by 3 bases, with 7 bases left in between. The germline gives CDR1 SGHVS, CDR2 FNYEAQ. This CDR3 is built from 12 residues. The CDR3 nucleotides read TGTGCCAGCAGCCACCAAGAAGAGACCCAGTACTTC. Amino acids: CASSHQEETQYF. The variable domain in full, with the rest retrieved from reference TRBV7-6 and TRBJ2-5, is GAGVSQSPRYKVTKRGQDVALRCDPISGHVSLYWYRQALGQGPEFLTYFNYEAQQDKSGLPNDRFSAERPEGSISTLTIQRTEQRDSAMYRCASSHQEETQYFGPGTRLLVL.

This chain connects TRBV7-3 to TRBJ2-5, with 10 bases that match TRBD2. Germline trimming cut 0 bases from V and 4 bases from J; bases unmatched to any gene: 5. Germline values: CDR1 SGHTA, CDR2 FQGTGA. The CDR3 sequence is 16 residues long. CDR3 sequence reads: CASSLTASGSGETQYF. The DNA for the CDR3 is TGTGCCAGCAGCTTAACCGCTAGCGGGAGTGGAGAGACCCAGTACTTC.

This sequence joins TRBV27 and TRBJ2-3; the match to TRBD2 covers 13 bases. Looked up from germline, CDR1 is MNHEY and CDR2 is SMNVEV (reference sequence). The CDR3 contains 15 residues. V lost 7 bases to trimming and J lost 3 bases; unmatched junction nucleotides: 4. The DNA of the CDR3 is TGTGCCAGCACCCCGGGACTAGCGGGGACAGATACGCAGTATTTT. Residues: CASTPGLAGTDTQYF.

The V gene is TRBV19, the J gene TRBJ2-3; D is perhaps TRBD2 (5 bases). V was shortened by 2 bases and J by 1 base, with 22 bases between the two germline ends. The CDR3 consists of 19 residues. Germline CDR1 is LNHDA and CDR2 is SQIVND (reference sequence). The CDR3 bases are TGTGCCAGTAGTATATTTTGGGGTTTGGACTCCTTGGGCACAGATACGCAGTATTTT. Protein product: CASSIFWGLDSLGTDTQYF. The variable domain in full, completed from reference TRBV19 and TRBJ2-3, reads DGGITQSPKYLFRKEGQNVTLSCEQNLNHDAMYWYRQDPGQGLRLIYYSQIVNDFQKGDIAEGYSVSREKKESFPLTVTSAQKNPTAFYLCASSIFWGLDSLGTDTQYFGPGTRLTVL.

This chain links TRBV4-1 with TRBJ2-7; weak D call: TRBD2 (6 bases). Germline lookup yields CDR1 MGHRA and CDR2 YSYEKL. V gave up 4 bases and J gave up 3 bases, with 16 bases separating them. CDR3 length: 15 residues. CDR3 nucleotide sequence: TGCGCCAGCAGCCCGTCCGAGACCGGGGGCTACGAGCAGTACTTC. Amino acids: CASSPSETGGYEQYF.

V usage is TRBV4-2 and J usage is TRBJ1-6, with 7 bases fitting TRBD1. Germline lookup yields CDR1 LGHNA and CDR2 YNFKEQ. This CDR3 spans 16 amino acids. The junction had 10 bases not matched to a gene; V was cut back by 1 base and J by 10 bases. CDR3: CASSQGDRDRWSPLHF. The CDR3 region has the DNA TGTGCCAGCAGCCAAGGCGACCGGGACAGATGGTCACCCCTCCACTTT.

The chain has TRBV4-1 and TRBJ2-3, with D perhaps TRBD2 (5 bases). Germline values: CDR1 MGHRA, CDR2 YSYEKL. Deletions cut 1 base from V and 5 bases from J, with 16 bases between. The CDR3 extends over 16 amino acids. CDR3 residues: CASSQVLASRGDTQYF. In DNA, the CDR3 is TGCGCCAGCAGCCAAGTGTTGGCTAGCCGGGGAGATACGCAGTATTTT.

This clone has just one count. The genes are TRBV28 and TRBJ1-2; possible D gene TRBD1, 5 bases. The CDR3 loop spans 14 amino acids. CDR1 MDHEN and CDR2 SYDVKM come from the germline V gene. The V and J ends lost 7 bases and 1 base respectively, with 13 bases between them. The CDR3 here is CASTRGNGNYGYTF. In nucleotides, the CDR3 is TGTGCCAGCACTCGGGGGAACGGTAACTATGGCTACACCTTC.

The chain combines TRBV28 with TRBJ1-3; a possible D gene is TRBD1 (5 bases). V gave up 3 bases and J gave up 13 bases, with 13 bases separating them. The V gene's germline CDR1 is MDHEN and CDR2 SYDVKM. This CDR3 spans 12 amino acids. CDR3 nucleotides: TGTGCCAGCAGTTTGGGGCAGGGAGGTATATATTTT. Translating it yields CASSLGQGGIYF. Using reference TRBV28 and TRBJ1-3 for the parts outside the CDR3, the full variable domain is DVKVTQSSRYLVKRTGEKVFLECVQDMDHENMFWYRQDPGLGLRLIYFSYDVKMKEKGDIPEGYSVSREKKERFSLILESASTNQTSMYLCASSLGQGGIYFGEGSWLTVV.

The V call is TRBV28, the J call TRBJ1-5; D gene uncertain. V lost 10 bases to trimming and J lost 6 bases, with 19 bases between them. This CDR3 spans 14 amino acids. In germline, CDR1 is MDHEN, CDR2 SYDVKM. The CDR3 here is CATTEQFVGQPQHF. CDR3 in DNA: TGTGCCACCACGGAACAATTCGTGGGTCAGCCCCAGCATTTT.

Note on this clone: Within the sample, other DNA sequences also encode this same CDR3. The gene calls are TRBV29-1 and TRBJ1-2; 7 nucleotides match TRBD1. Germline CDR1 is SQVTM and CDR2 is ANQGSEA. Trimming took 8 bases from V and 5 from J; bases not matched to a gene: 2. The CDR3 length is 10 residues. CDR3 residues: CSTGDYGYTF. For the CDR3, the DNA is TGCAGCACAGGGGATTATGGCTACACCTTC. The whole variable domain, filled in from reference TRBV29-1 and TRBJ1-2, reads SAVISQKPSRDICQRGTSLTIQCQVDSQVTMMFWYRQQPGQSLTLIATANQGSEATYESGFVIDKFPISRPNLTFSTLTVSNMSPEDSSIYLCSTGDYGYTFGSGTRLTVV.